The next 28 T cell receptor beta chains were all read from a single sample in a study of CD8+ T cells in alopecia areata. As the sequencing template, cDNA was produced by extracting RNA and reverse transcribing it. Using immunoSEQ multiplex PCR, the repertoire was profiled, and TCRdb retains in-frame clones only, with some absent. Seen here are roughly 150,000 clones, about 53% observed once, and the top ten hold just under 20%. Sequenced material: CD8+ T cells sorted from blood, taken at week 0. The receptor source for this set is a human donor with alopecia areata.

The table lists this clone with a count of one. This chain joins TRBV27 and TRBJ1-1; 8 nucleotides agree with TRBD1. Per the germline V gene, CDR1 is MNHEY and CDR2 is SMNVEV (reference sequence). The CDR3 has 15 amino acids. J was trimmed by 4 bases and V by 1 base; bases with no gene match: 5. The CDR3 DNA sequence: TGTGCCAGCAGTTTATTCGGGACAGGAGGCACTGAAGCTTTCTTT. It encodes CASSLFGTGGTEAFF.

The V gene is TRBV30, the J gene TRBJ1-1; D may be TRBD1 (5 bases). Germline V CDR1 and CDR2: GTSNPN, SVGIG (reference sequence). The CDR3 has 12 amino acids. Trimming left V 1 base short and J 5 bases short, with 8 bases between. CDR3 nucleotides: TGTGCCTGGAGTGCCAGGGTTACTGAAGCTTTCTTT. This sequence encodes CAWSARVTEAFF.

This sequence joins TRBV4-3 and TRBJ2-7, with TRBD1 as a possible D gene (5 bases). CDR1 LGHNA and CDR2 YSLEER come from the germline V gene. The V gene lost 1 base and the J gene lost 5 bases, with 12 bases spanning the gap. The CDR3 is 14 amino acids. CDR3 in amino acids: CASSQAGSPHEQYF. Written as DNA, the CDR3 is TGCGCCAGCAGCCAAGCAGGGTCTCCTCACGAGCAGTACTTC.

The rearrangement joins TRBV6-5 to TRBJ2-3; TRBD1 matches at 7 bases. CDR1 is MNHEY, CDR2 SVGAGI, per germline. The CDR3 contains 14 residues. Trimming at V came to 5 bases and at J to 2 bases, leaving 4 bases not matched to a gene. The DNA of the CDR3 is TGTGCCAGCAGTACGGGACAGACCACAGATACGCAGTATTTT. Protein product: CASSTGQTTDTQYF.

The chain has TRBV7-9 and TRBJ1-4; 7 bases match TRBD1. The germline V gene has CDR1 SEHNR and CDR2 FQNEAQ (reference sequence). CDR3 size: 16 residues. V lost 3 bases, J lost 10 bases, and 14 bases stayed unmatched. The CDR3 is CASSFPETGKFGKLFF. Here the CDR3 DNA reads TGTGCCAGCAGCTTTCCTGAGACAGGGAAATTCGGAAAACTGTTTTTT.

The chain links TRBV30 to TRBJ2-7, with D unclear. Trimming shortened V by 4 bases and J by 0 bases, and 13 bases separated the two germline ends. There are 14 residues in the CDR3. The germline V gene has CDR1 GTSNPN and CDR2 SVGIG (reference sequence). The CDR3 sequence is CAWNPPGFSYEQYF. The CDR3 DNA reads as TGTGCCTGGAACCCGCCCGGGTTCTCCTACGAGCAGTACTTC.

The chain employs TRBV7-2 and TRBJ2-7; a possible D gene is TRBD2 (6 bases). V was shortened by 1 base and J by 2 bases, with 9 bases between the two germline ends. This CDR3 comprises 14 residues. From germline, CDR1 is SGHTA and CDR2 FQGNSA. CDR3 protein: CASSLGRGPYEQYF. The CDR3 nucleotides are TGTGCCAGCAGCTTAGGGAGGGGACCCTACGAGCAGTACTTC.

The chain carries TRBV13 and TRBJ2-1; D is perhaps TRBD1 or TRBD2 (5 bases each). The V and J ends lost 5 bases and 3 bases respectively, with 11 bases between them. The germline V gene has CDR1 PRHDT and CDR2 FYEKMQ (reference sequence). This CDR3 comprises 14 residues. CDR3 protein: CASSTRDVYNEQFF. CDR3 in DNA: TGTGCCAGCAGCACCCGGGACGTCTACAATGAGCAGTTCTTC. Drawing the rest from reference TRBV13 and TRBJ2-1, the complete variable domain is AAGVIQSPRHLIKEKRETATLKCYPIPRHDTVYWYQQGPGQDPQFLISFYEKMQSDKGSIPDRFSAQQFSDYHSELNMSSLELGDSALYFCASSTRDVYNEQFFGPGTRLTVL.

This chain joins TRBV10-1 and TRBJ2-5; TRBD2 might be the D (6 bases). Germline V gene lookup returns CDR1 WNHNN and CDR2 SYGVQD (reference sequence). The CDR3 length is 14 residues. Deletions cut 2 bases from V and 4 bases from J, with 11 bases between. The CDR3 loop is CASSERVGGETQYF. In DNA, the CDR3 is TGCGCCAGCAGTGAGAGGGTCGGGGGAGAGACCCAGTACTTC.

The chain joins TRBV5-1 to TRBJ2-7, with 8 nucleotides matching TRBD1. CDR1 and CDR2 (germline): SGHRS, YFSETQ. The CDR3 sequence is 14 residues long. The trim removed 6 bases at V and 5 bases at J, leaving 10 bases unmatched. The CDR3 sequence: CASTLQGARNEQYF. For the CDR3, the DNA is TGCGCCAGCACGCTCCAGGGGGCGAGGAACGAGCAGTACTTC. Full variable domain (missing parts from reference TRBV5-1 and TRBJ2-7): KAGVTQTPRYLIKTRGQQVTLSCSPISGHRSVSWYQQTPGQGLQFLFEYFSETQRNKGNFPGRFSGRQFSNSRSEMNVSTLELGDSALYLCASTLQGARNEQYFGPGTRLTVT.

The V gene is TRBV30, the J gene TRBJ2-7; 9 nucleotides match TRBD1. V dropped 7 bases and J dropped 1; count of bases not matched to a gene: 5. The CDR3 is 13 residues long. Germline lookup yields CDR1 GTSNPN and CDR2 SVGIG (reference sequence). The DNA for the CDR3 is TGTGCCTCCTCACAGGGGGCGTCCTACGAGCAGTACTTC. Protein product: CASSQGASYEQYF.

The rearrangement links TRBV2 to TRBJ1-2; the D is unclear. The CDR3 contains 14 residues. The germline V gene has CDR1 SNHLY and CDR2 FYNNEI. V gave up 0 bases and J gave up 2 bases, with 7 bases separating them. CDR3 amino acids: CASSEADGNYGYTF. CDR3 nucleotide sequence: TGTGCCAGCAGTGAAGCGGACGGAAACTATGGCTACACCTTC.

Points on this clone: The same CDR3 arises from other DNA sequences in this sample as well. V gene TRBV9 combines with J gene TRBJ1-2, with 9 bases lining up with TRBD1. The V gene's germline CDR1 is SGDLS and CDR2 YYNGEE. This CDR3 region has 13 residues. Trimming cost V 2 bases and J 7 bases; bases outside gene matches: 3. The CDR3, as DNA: TGTGCCAGCAGCGTTACAGGGGGCGGTGGCTACACCTTC. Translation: CASSVTGGGGYTF.

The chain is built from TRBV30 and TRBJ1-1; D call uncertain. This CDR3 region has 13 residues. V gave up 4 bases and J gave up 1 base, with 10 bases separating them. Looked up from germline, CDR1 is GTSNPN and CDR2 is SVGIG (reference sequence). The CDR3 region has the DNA TGTGCCTGGATCCCTATGAAGAACACTGAAGCTTTCTTT. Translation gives CAWIPMKNTEAFF.

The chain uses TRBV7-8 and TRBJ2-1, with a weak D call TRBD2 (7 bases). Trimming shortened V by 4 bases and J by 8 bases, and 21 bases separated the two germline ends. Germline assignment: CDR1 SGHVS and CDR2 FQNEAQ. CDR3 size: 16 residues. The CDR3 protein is CASSSGGTFTVDEQFF. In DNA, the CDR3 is TGTGCCAGCAGCTCGGGGGGCACCTTTACTGTCGATGAGCAGTTCTTC.

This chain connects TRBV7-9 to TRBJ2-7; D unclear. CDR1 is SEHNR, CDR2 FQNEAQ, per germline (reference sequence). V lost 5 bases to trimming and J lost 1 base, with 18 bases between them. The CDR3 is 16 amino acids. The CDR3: CASSPPTELVSYEQYF. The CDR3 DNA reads TGTGCCAGCAGCCCCCCGACGGAATTGGTTTCCTACGAGCAGTACTTC. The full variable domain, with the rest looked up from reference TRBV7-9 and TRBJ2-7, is DTGVSQNPRHKITKRGQNVTFRCDPISEHNRLYWYRQTLGQGPEFLTYFQNEAQLEKSRLLSDRFSAERPKGSFSTLEIQRTEQGDSAMYLCASSPPTELVSYEQYFGPGTRLTVT.

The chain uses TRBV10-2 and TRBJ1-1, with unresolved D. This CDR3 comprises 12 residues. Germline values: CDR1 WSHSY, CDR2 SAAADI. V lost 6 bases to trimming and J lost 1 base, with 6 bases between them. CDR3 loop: CASRPGNTEAFF. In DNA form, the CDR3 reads TGCGCCAGCAGACCCGGGAACACTGAAGCTTTCTTT.

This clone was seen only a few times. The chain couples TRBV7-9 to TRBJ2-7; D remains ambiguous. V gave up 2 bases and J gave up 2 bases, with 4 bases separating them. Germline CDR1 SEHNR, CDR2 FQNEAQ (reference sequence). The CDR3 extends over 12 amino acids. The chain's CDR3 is CASSLPAYEQYF. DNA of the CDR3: TGTGCCAGCAGCTTACCCGCCTACGAGCAGTACTTC. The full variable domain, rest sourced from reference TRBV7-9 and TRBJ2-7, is DTGVSQNPRHKITKRGQNVTFRCDPISEHNRLYWYRQTLGQGPEFLTYFQNEAQLEKSRLLSDRFSAERPKGSFSTLEIQRTEQGDSAMYLCASSLPAYEQYFGPGTRLTVT.

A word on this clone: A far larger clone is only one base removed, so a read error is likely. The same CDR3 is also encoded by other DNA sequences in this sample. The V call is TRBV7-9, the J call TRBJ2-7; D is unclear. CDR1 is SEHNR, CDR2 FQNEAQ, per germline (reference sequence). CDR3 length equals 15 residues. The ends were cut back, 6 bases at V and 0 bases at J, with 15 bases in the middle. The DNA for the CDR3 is TGTGCCAGCAGGCTAGATGGTACCTACTCCTACGAGCAGTACTTC. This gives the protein CASRLDGTYSYEQYF.

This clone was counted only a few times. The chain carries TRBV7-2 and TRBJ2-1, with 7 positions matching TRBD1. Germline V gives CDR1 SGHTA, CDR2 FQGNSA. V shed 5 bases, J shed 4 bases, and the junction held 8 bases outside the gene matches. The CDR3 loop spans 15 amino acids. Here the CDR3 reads CASSPPQGTYNEQFF. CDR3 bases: TGTGCCAGCAGCCCCCCACAGGGGACATACAATGAGCAGTTCTTC. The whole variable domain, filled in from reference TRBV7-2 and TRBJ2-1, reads GAGVSQSPSNKVTEKGKDVELRCDPISGHTALYWYRQSLGQGLEFLIYFQGNSAPDKSGLPSDRFSAERTGGSVSTLTIQRTQQEDSAVYLCASSPPQGTYNEQFFGPGTRLTVL.

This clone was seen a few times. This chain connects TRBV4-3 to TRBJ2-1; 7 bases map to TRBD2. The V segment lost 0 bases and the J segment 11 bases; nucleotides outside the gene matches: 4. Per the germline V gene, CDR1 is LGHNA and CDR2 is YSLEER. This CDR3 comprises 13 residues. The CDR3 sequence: CASSQDQAGQQFF. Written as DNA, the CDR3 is TGCGCCAGCAGCCAAGATCAAGCGGGACAGCAGTTCTTC.

The CDR3 nucleotides read TGTGCCTGGAGTACAGTGGGGGGGGACACTGAAGCTTTCTTT. Its protein product is CAWSTVGGDTEAFF. The chain has TRBV30 and TRBJ1-1; weak D call: TRBD1 (5 bases). V was trimmed by 2 bases and J by 3 bases, leaving 13 bases between them. This CDR3 is built from 14 residues. Germline V gene lookup returns CDR1 GTSNPN and CDR2 SVGIG (reference sequence). Full variable domain (remainder filled in from reference TRBV30 and TRBJ1-1): SQTIHQWPATLVQPVGSPLSLECTVEGTSNPNLYWYRQAAGRGLQLLFYSVGIGQISSEVPQNLSASRPQDRQFILSSKKLLLSDSGFYLCAWSTVGGDTEAFFGQGTRLTVV.

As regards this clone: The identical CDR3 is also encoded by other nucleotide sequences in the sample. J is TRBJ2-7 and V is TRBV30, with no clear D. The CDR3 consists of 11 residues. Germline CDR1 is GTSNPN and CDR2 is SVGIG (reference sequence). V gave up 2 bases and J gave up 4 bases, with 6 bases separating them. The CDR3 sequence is CAWSSGYEQYF. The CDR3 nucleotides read TGTGCCTGGAGTAGTGGGTACGAGCAGTACTTC.

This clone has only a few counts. The CDR3 spells CASSQVLQETQYF. The CDR3 region has the DNA TGCGCCAGCAGCCAAGTTTTGCAAGAGACCCAGTACTTC. This sequence joins TRBV4-3 and TRBJ2-5; D remains unclear. This CDR3 region has 13 residues. In germline, CDR1 is LGHNA, CDR2 YSLEER. Trimming removed 1 base at V and 2 bases at J, with 5 bases between.

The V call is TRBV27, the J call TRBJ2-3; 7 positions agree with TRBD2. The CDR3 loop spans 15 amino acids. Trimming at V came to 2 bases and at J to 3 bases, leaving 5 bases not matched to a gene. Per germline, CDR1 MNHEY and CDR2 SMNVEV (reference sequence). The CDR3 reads CASSLNGGRTDTQYF. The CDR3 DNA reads TGTGCCAGCAGTTTAAACGGGGGGAGGACAGATACGCAGTATTTT.

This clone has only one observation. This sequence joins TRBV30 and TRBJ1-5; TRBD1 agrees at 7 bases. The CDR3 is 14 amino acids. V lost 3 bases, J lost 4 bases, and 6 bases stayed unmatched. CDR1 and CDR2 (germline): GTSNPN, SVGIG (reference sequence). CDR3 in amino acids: CAWSPGTANQPQHF. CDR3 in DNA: TGTGCCTGGAGCCCCGGGACAGCTAATCAGCCCCAGCATTTT.

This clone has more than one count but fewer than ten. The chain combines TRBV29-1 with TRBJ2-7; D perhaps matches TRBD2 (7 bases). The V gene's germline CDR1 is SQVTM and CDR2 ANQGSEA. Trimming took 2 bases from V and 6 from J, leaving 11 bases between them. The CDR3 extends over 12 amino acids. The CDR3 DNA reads TGCAGCGTTGAAATGGGGGGGCCCGAGCAGTACTTC. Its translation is CSVEMGGPEQYF.

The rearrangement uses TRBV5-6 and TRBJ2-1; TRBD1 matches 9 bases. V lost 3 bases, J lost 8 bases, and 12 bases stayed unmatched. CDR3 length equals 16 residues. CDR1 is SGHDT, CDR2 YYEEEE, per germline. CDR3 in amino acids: CASSWDRVTQRDEQFF. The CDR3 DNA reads TGTGCCAGCAGCTGGGACAGGGTGACCCAACGGGATGAGCAGTTCTTC.